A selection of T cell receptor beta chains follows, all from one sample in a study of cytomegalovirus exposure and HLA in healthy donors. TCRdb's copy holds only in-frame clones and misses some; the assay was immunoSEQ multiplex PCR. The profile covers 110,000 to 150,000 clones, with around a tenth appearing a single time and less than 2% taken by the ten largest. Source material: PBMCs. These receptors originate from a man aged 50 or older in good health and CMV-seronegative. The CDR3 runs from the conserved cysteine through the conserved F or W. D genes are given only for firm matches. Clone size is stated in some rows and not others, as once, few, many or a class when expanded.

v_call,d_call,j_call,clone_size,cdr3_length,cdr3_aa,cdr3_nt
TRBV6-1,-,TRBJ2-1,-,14,CASMNPGNYNEQFF,TGTGCCAGCATGAATCCAGGGAACTACAATGAGCAGTTCTTC
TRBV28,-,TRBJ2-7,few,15,CASSPQGGRSYEQYF,TGTGCCAGCAGCCCGCAAGGGGGAAGGTCCTACGAGCAGTACTTC
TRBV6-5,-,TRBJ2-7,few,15,CASSYVPGDTYEQYF,TGTGCCAGCAGTTACGTTCCAGGGGATACCTACGAGCAGTACTTC
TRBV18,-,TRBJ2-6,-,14,CASSLADGANVLTF,TGTGCCAGCTCACTGGCGGATGGGGCCAACGTCCTGACTTTC
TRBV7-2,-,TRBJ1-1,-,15,CASSFAYRLNTEAFF,TGTGCCAGCAGCTTTGCGTACAGATTGAACACTGAAGCTTTCTTT
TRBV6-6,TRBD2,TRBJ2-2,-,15,CASRGLARNTGELFF,TGTGCCAGCAGGGGACTAGCGAGAAACACCGGGGAGCTGTTTTTT
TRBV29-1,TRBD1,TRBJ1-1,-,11,CSARDSAEAFF,TGCAGCGCTAGGGACAGCGCTGAAGCTTTCTTT
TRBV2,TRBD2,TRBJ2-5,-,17,CASKPQRGGWGQETQYF,TGTGCCAGCAAGCCGCAGCGGGGGGGCTGGGGACAAGAGACCCAGTACTTC
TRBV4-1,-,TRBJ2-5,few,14,CASSPKAGEETQYF,TGCGCCAGCAGCCCCAAGGCAGGGGAGGAGACCCAGTACTTC
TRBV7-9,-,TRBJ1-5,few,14,CASSFLYSSQPQHF,TGTGCCAGCAGCTTCCTTTACTCGAGTCAGCCCCAGCATTTT
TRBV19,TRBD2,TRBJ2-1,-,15,CASTQRGSSYNEQFF,TGTGCCAGTACCCAGCGGGGCAGCTCCTACAATGAGCAGTTCTTC
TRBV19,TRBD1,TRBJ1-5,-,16,CARLSTLQGTGQPQHF,TGTGCCAGACTATCCACCTTACAGGGGACGGGTCAGCCCCAGCATTTT
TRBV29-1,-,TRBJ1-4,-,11,CSVGKEEKLFF,TGCAGCGTTGGCAAGGAGGAAAAACTGTTTTTT
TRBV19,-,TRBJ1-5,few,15,CASSMFGASNQPQHF,TGTGCCAGTAGTATGTTCGGAGCCTCTAATCAGCCCCAGCATTTT
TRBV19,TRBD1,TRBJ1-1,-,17,CASSWGAWTGRNTEAFF,TGTGCCAGTAGTTGGGGAGCCTGGACAGGACGGAACACTGAAGCTTTCTTT
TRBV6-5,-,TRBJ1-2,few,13,CARGWGPNYGYTF,TGTGCCAGAGGGTGGGGCCCTAACTATGGCTACACCTTC
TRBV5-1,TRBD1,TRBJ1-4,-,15,CASSFDRGTNEKLFF,TGCGCCAGCAGCTTCGACAGGGGAACTAATGAAAAACTGTTTTTT
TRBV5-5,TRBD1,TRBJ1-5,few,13,CASSGTVDQPQHF,TGTGCCAGCAGCGGGACAGTAGATCAGCCCCAGCATTTT
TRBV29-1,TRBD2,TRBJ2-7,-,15,CSVEGGVSGGPEQYF,TGCAGCGTTGAAGGTGGTGTAAGCGGGGGGCCCGAGCAGTACTTC
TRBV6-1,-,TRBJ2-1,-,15,CASSDRWGGDNEQFF,TGTGCCAGCAGTGACCGATGGGGCGGTGACAATGAGCAGTTCTTC
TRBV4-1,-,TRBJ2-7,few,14,CASPEDSLPYEQYF,TGCGCCAGCCCTGAGGACAGTCTACCCTACGAGCAGTACTTC
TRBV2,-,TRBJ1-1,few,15,CASIKEGGALTEAFF,TGTGCCAGCATCAAGGAAGGTGGGGCGTTAACTGAAGCTTTCTTT
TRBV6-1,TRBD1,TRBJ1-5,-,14,CASIWNRGDQPQHF,TGTGCCAGCATCTGGAACAGGGGGGATCAGCCCCAGCATTTT
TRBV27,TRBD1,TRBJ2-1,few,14,CASRFRDRGSEQFF,TGTGCCAGCAGATTCCGGGACAGGGGATCTGAGCAGTTCTTC
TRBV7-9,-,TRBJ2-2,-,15,CASSATEANTGELFF,TGTGCCAGCAGCGCCACTGAAGCGAACACCGGGGAGCTGTTTTTT
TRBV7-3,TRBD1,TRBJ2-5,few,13,CASSSDRGETQYF,TGTGCCAGCAGCTCCGACAGGGGAGAGACCCAGTACTTC
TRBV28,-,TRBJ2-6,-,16,CASSPEGDSGANVLTF,TGTGCCAGCAGCCCTGAGGGGGACTCTGGGGCCAACGTCCTGACTTTC
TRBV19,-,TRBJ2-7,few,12,CASSPTGYEQYF,TGTGCCAGTAGTCCCACCGGCTACGAGCAGTACTTC
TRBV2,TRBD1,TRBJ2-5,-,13,CASKTGLKETQYF,TGTGCCAGCAAGACAGGGCTCAAAGAGACCCAGTACTTC
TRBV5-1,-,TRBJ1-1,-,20,CASSLALQGSWEAMNTEAFF,TGCGCCAGCAGCTTGGCCCTCCAGGGATCGTGGGAGGCCATGAACACTGAAGCTTTCTTT
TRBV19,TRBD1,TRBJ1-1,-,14,CASNRGQLNTEAFF,TGTGCCAGTAACCGGGGACAGCTGAACACTGAAGCTTTCTTT
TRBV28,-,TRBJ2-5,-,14,CASSFQGYQETQYF,TGTGCCAGCAGTTTTCAGGGGTACCAAGAGACCCAGTACTTC
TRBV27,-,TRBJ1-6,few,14,CASSLGVRNSPLHF,TGTGCCAGCAGTTTAGGAGTGCGGAATTCACCCCTCCACTTT
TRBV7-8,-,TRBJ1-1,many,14,CASSLAQGNTEAFF,TGTGCCAGCAGCTTAGCACAGGGGAACACTGAAGCTTTCTTT
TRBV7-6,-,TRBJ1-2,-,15,CASSLDLAANYGYTF,TGTGCCAGCAGCTTAGATCTAGCAGCTAACTATGGCTACACCTTC
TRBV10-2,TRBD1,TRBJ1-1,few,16,CASRKTLDRGGTEAFF,TGCGCCAGCAGAAAAACCCTGGACAGGGGGGGTACTGAAGCTTTCTTT
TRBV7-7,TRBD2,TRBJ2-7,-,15,CASSLDGLAGYEQYF,TGTGCCAGCAGCTTAGACGGGCTAGCGGGCTACGAGCAGTACTTC
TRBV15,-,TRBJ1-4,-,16,CATSNSRTATNEKLFF,TGTGCCACCAGCAACTCGAGGACAGCAACTAATGAAAAACTGTTTTTT
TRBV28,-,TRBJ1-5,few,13,CASSLQGNQPQHF,TGTGCCAGCAGTTTACAGGGGAATCAGCCCCAGCATTTT
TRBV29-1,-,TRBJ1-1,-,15,CSVVQDPRAHTEAFF,TGCAGCGTTGTTCAAGACCCCAGGGCCCACACTGAAGCTTTCTTT
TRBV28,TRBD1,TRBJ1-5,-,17,CASRIRLGQGEDQPQHF,TGTGCCAGCAGGATAAGGCTGGGACAGGGGGAAGATCAGCCCCAGCATTTT
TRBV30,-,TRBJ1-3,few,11,CAWSDWRNIYF,TGTGCCTGGAGTGATTGGCGGAACATATATTTT
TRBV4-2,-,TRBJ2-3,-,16,CASSQVGGFSTDTQYF,TGTGCCAGCAGCCAAGTAGGCGGGTTTAGCACAGATACGCAGTATTTT
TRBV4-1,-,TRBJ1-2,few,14,CASSQDLAGYGYTF,TGCGCCAGCAGCCAAGATCTCGCGGGCTATGGCTACACCTTC
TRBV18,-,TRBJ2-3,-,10,CASSENTQYF,TGTGCCAGCTCGGAGAATACGCAGTATTTT
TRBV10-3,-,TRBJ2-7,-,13,CAISDRPLDEQYF,TGTGCCATCAGTGACAGGCCCCTGGACGAGCAGTACTTC